This passage covers 11 T cell receptor beta chains from one sample sequenced in a study of patients and donors after allogeneic stem cell transplantation (dated by TCRdb to 2018 to 2020). Library preparation employed RT-PCR. Sequencing relied on a NextSeq 550. TCRdb ran its own pipeline on the public reads, namely fastp trimming at Q25 and MiXCR clone calling, and kept in-frame beta chains. Each CDR3 protein appears once, grouped with its most common genes and DNA. Present in this sample are 15,000 to 20,000 distinct CDR3 sequences, 25% to 30% of which were seen just once. More than 30% of the sample is in the top ten clones. The sequenced material came from blood, either unsorted or a sorted T cell fraction (not recorded which). The origin of the receptors is a human donor who was either an allogeneic HSCT recipient or a stem cell or donor lymphocyte infusion donor (not recorded which). It is not recorded whose cells these are; they may come from a transplant donor.

This chain connects TRBV6-6 to TRBJ1-2; no firm D call. Germline-derived CDR1 and CDR2 are MNHNY and SVGAGI (reference sequence). The CDR3 length is 16 residues. The ends were cut back, 5 bases at V and 1 base at J, with 17 bases in the middle. Here the CDR3 DNA reads TGTGCCAGCAGTCGCGTCCTCCTTAGACATAACTATGGCTACACCTTC. Its translation is CASSRVLLRHNYGYTF.

The chain recombines TRBV2 with TRBJ1-2; TRBD1 aligns across 8 bases. Germline V gene sequence: CDR1 SNHLY, CDR2 FYNNEI. The V and J ends lost 6 bases and 3 bases, in that order; junction bases with no gene match: 15. The CDR3 has 17 amino acids. The CDR3 nucleotides read TGTGCCAGCAGAGGGTCGACGACAGGGGAGGAATACTATGGCTACACCTTC. Residues: CASRGSTTGEEYYGYTF.

The rearrangement links TRBV7-9 to TRBJ1-5; D unresolved. Per the germline V gene, CDR1 is SEHNR and CDR2 is FQNEAQ (reference sequence). The CDR3 sequence is 13 residues long. Trimming took off 3 bases at V and 6 bases at J, with 9 bases between the two ends. CDR3 in amino acids: CASSFYLGQPQHF. The DNA of the CDR3 is TGTGCCAGCAGCTTCTACCTGGGTCAGCCCCAGCATTTT.

The chain uses TRBV10-2 and TRBJ1-1; 10 bases map to TRBD1. The CDR3 is 13 residues long. Trimming took 7 bases from V and 4 from J; bases not matched to a gene: 3. CDR1 and CDR2 (germline): WSHSY, SAAADI. Here the CDR3 DNA reads TGCGCCAGCAAAGGACAGGGGGGCACTGAAGCTTTCTTT. Protein sequence: CASKGQGGTEAFF.

This clonotype occurred a few times. This chain uses TRBV5-1 with TRBJ1-2; tentatively, D is TRBD1 (6 bases). Germline assignment: CDR1 SGHRS and CDR2 YFSETQ. The CDR3 runs 14 residues. V gave up 0 bases and J gave up 7 bases, with 13 bases separating them. CDR3 amino acids: CASSLAGGRGGYTF. In DNA, the CDR3 is TGCGCCAGCAGCTTGGCCGGGGGCCGTGGTGGCTACACCTTC.

The rearrangement joins TRBV9 to TRBJ2-7; 10 nucleotides agree with TRBD1. The CDR3 sequence is 15 residues long. The V gene end was trimmed by 0 bases and the J gene end by 5 bases; junction bases not matched to a gene: 5. From germline, CDR1 is SGDLS and CDR2 YYNGEE. CDR3 in DNA: TGTGCCAGCAGCGTAGAAGGGACAGGGGAAGACGAGCAGTACTTC. As protein: CASSVEGTGEDEQYF.

The chain carries TRBV7-2 and TRBJ1-3; no firm D call. Germline CDR1 and CDR2: SGHTA and FQGNSA. CDR3 length: 12 amino acids. The ends were cut back, 1 base at V and 5 bases at J, with 3 bases in the middle. The CDR3 is CASSLVRNTIYF. The CDR3 DNA follows: TGTGCCAGCAGCTTAGTTAGAAACACCATATATTTT.

The chain joins TRBV2 to TRBJ1-5, with a possible D match to TRBD1 (5 bases). Germline CDR1 and CDR2: SNHLY and FYNNEI. V lost 6 bases and J lost 3, with 15 bases in between. The CDR3 has 15 amino acids. The CDR3 region is CASRRDPLFNQPQHF. CDR3 DNA sequence: TGTGCCAGCAGACGGGACCCCTTATTCAATCAGCCCCAGCATTTT. Looking up the rest from reference TRBV2 and TRBJ1-5 gives the full variable domain: EPEVTQTPSHQVTQMGQEVILRCVPISNHLYFYWYRQILGQKVEFLVSFYNNEISEKSEIFDDQFSVERPDGSNFTLKIRSTKLEDSAMYFCASRRDPLFNQPQHFGDGTRLSIL.

This clonotype was found a few times. This chain uses TRBV12-3 or TRBV12-4 with TRBJ1-2, with D uncertain. This CDR3 is built from 14 residues. Trimming cost V 3 bases and J 7 bases, with 15 bases left between them. Here the CDR3 reads CASSLSLHKGGYTF. For the CDR3, the DNA is TGTGCCAGCAGTTTGTCCCTTCATAAGGGTGGCTACACCTTC.

This clonotype was seen ten or more times. CDR3 sequence: CASSLGTGYQETQYF. The CDR3 DNA follows: TGTGCCAGCAGCTTGGGGACGGGGTACCAAGAGACCCAGTACTTC. This chain links TRBV7-9 with TRBJ2-5, with D perhaps TRBD1 or TRBD2 (5 bases each). V lost 3 bases to trimming and J lost 0 bases, with 11 bases between them. The CDR3 has 15 residues. Germline V gene sequence: CDR1 SEHNR, CDR2 FQNEAQ (reference sequence).

This chain uses TRBV6-5 with TRBJ1-1; D might be TRBD1 (5 bases). The CDR3 length is 14 residues. The germline V gene encodes CDR1 MNHEY and CDR2 SVGAGI. The V end was cut by 2 bases, the J end by 5 bases, with 12 bases between. CDR3 loop: CASSYDFGGTEAFF. CDR3 nucleotide sequence: TGTGCCAGCAGTTACGACTTCGGGGGTACTGAAGCTTTCTTT.